The rows below give T cell receptor beta chains drawn from one sample of a study of blood T cell repertoires in COVID-19. This table comes from immunoSEQ multiplex PCR, and its TCRdb copy is limited to in-frame clones, with some not included. Among 300,000 to 450,000 clones listed, more than 75% were seen once. The sample taken for sequencing was PBMCs or T cells enriched from blood (not recorded which). The receptors stem from a woman in her twenties or thirties who had recovered from COVID-19. Each CDR3 is given with its conserved first and last residue. D genes are given only for firm matches. Expanded clones get a size class; other rows say once, few or many, or leave the size out.

D	size	V	J	CDR3	DNA
TRBD2	NA	TRBV10-1	TRBJ2-1	CASSPSGGRYNEQFF	TGCGCCAGCAGTCCTAGCGGGGGGCGCTACAATGAGCAGTTCTTC
TRBD2	NA	TRBV10-3	TRBJ2-3	CAISEPGLAVTDTQYF	TGTGCCATCAGTGAGCCCGGACTAGCGGTCACAGATACGCAGTATTTT
TRBD1	NA	TRBV6-1	TRBJ2-7	CASSDPPDRAISYEQYF	TGTGCCAGCAGTGACCCACCGGACAGGGCTATCTCCTACGAGCAGTACTTC
NA	NA	TRBV19	TRBJ2-5	CASSLDYYGTQYF	TGTGCCAGTAGTTTAGACTACTACGGGACCCAGTACTTC
TRBD1	NA	TRBV13	TRBJ1-1	CASSPQGDRWNTEAFF	TGTGCCAGCAGCCCCCAGGGGGACAGGTGGAACACTGAAGCTTTCTTT
TRBD1	NA	TRBV7-6	TRBJ2-7	CASSPTVPGTAPWEQYF	TGTGCCAGCAGCCCTACCGTTCCCGGGACAGCGCCTTGGGAGCAGTACTTC
NA	NA	TRBV24-1	TRBJ2-4	CAHPRGTKRAKNIQYF	TGTGCTCATCCCAGAGGAACAAAGAGGGCCAAAAACATTCAGTACTTC
NA	NA	TRBV14	TRBJ1-2	CASSDSQGDGYTF	TGTGCCAGCAGCGACTCACAGGGAGATGGCTACACCTTC
NA	few	TRBV12-3/TRBV12-4	TRBJ1-1	CASATGSTEAFF	TGTGCCAGCGCTACAGGGAGTACTGAAGCTTTCTTT
TRBD2	NA	TRBV3-1/TRBV3-2	TRBJ2-1	CASSSRLAGGHGEQFF	TGTGCCAGCAGCTCCCGACTAGCGGGGGGGCATGGTGAGCAGTTCTTC
TRBD1	once	TRBV30	TRBJ1-2	CAWRNLGQGNGYTF	TGTGCCTGGAGGAACCTGGGACAGGGTAATGGCTACACCTTC
NA	NA	TRBV19	TRBJ1-6	CASRGGQSSNSPLHF	TGTGCCAGTAGGGGCGGACAGAGTTCTAATTCACCCCTCCACTTT
NA	NA	TRBV18	TRBJ2-2	CASSPLGTRSNTGELFF	TGTGCCAGCTCACCTTTAGGGACAAGATCGAACACCGGGGAGCTGTTTTTT
NA	NA	TRBV2	TRBJ1-1	CASSVEGGVTEAFF	TGTGCCAGCAGTGTTGAAGGAGGGGTTACTGAAGCTTTCTTT
NA	NA	TRBV2	TRBJ2-7	CASREYYEQYF	TGTGCCAGCAGAGAGTACTACGAGCAGTACTTC
NA	NA	TRBV19	TRBJ1-5	CASSIYRESNQPQHF	TGTGCCAGTAGTATTTACAGGGAGAGCAATCAGCCCCAGCATTTT
NA	NA	TRBV30	TRBJ1-3	CAGTRSGNTIYF	TGTGCCGGGACTCGCTCTGGAAACACCATATATTTT
NA	few	TRBV18	TRBJ1-5	CASSQGGLNQPQHF	TGTGCCAGCTCACAGGGAGGGCTCAATCAGCCCCAGCATTTT
NA	NA	TRBV7-7	TRBJ2-2	CASSLAPQGEVTGELFF	TGTGCCAGCAGCTTAGCTCCTCAGGGTGAAGTAACCGGGGAGCTGTTTTTT
NA	NA	TRBV18	TRBJ2-3	CASSPPGRETDTQYF	TGTGCCAGCTCACCACCGGGACGGGAGACAGATACGCAGTATTTT
TRBD1	NA	TRBV14	TRBJ2-7	CASSQMGQGPF	TGTGCCAGCAGCCAAATGGGACAGGGACCTTTC
NA	few	TRBV7-2	TRBJ1-6	CASSLTPFYNSPLHF	TGTGCCAGCAGCCTGACTCCGTTCTATAATTCACCCCTCCACTTT
NA	NA	TRBV21-1	TRBJ2-1	CASSKVSEGNEQFF	TGTGCCAGCAGCAAAGTCTCGGAGGGTAATGAGCAGTTCTTC